This T cell receptor (beta chain) was sequenced for a study of CD8+ T cells in alopecia areata. For the study at large: Administration of oral tofacitinib to treated patients was at 5 to 10 mg twice daily.

Trimming took off 4 bases at V and 11 bases at J, with 16 bases between the two ends. Germline V lookup: CDR1 SGHNT, CDR2 YYREEE (reference sequence). The CDR3 consists of 13 residues. The sequencing template was cDNA reverse transcribed from extracted RNA. Clones were sequenced by immunoSEQ multiplex PCR, and TCRdb holds only the in-frame ones, with some missing. Among about 97,000 clones, 41% were seen once, and the ten largest hold approximately 1.2%. Those with alopecia areata gave lesional scalp punch biopsies and peripheral blood. Sorting separated CD4+ and CD8+ T cells out of PBMCs. Sequenced: CD4+ T cells sorted from blood. The chain recombines TRBV5-4 with TRBJ2-1, with D possibly being TRBD2 (6 bases). This receptor was taken from a human donor with alopecia areata. As DNA, the CDR3 is TGTGCCAGCAGCCGGGACTCCCTCAAGCAGCAGTTCTTC. Translating gives CASSRDSLKQQFF.